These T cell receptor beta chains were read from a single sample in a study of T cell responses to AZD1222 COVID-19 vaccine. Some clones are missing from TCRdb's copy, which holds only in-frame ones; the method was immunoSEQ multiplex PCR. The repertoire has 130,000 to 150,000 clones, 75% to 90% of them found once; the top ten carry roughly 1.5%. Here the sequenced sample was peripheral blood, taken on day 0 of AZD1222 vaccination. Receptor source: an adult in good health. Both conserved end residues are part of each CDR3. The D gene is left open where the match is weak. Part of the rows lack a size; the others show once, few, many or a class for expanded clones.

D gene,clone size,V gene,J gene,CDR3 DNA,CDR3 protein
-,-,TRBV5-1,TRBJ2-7,TGCGCCAGGGGGACCCTCGCTGAATCCTACGAGCAGTACTTC,CARGTLAESYEQYF
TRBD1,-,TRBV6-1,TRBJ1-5,TGTGCCAGCAGTGAAAAGTTGGGACAGGGGTACGGTCAGCCCCAGCATTTT,CASSEKLGQGYGQPQHF
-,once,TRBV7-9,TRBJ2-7,TGTGCCAGCAGCTTATGGAACAGACCCTACGAGCAGTACTTC,CASSLWNRPYEQYF
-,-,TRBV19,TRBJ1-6,TGTGCCAGTAGCATTCCGGGGAACGTCTCACCCCTCCACTTT,CASSIPGNVSPLHF
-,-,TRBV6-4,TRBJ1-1,TGTGCCAGCAGTGATATTGGGACTGAAGCTTTCTTT,CASSDIGTEAFF
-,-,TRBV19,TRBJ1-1,TGTGCCAGTAGTGGAGAAATTATGAACACTGAAGCTTTCTTT,CASSGEIMNTEAFF
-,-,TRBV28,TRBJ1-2,TGTGCCAGCAGATCCGGGACGTTAGGCTACACCTTC,CASRSGTLGYTF
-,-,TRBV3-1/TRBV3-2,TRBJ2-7,TGTGCCAGCAGCCAAGATCCCCGGGTGCAGGGAGGCGGGGAGCAGTACTTC,CASSQDPRVQGGGEQYF
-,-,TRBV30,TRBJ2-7,TGTGCCTGGAATCTGGGCAACCCCTACGAGCAGTACTTC,CAWNLGNPYEQYF
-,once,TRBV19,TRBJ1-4,TGTGCCAGTAGTCCATTCACGGGCAGGGTTAATGAAAAACTGTTTTTT,CASSPFTGRVNEKLFF
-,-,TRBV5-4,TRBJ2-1,TGTGCCAGCAGCTTGACGAGGTACAATGAGCAGTTCTTC,CASSLTRYNEQFF
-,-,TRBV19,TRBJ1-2,TGTGCCAGTAGAAAAACATATGGCTACACCTTC,CASRKTYGYTF
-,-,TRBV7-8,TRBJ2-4,TGTGCCAGCAGCGACTCCCCAGGTCAAAACATTCAGTACTTC,CASSDSPGQNIQYF
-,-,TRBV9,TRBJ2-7,TGTGCCAGCAGCGTAGGTGGCAGGGGGGATCGCGAGCAGTACTTC,CASSVGGRGDREQYF
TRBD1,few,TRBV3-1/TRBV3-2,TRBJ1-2,TGTGCCAGCAGCCAGGGACAGGGCCTCTATGGCTACACCTTC,CASSQGQGLYGYTF
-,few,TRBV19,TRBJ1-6,TGTGCCAGTAGTATATCGGGGAGCTCCTATAATTCACCCCTCCACTTT,CASSISGSSYNSPLHF
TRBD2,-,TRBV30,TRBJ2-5,TGTGCCTGGAGTCGGACTAGGGGAGAGACCCAGTACTTC,CAWSRTRGETQYF
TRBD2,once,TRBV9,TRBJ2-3,TGTGCCAGCAGCGTAAGATTAGGGACTAGGAGCACAGATACGCAGTATTTT,CASSVRLGTRSTDTQYF
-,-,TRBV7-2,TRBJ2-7,TGTGCCAGCAGCTTAGCAGGGACAACCTACGAGCAGTACTTC,CASSLAGTTYEQYF
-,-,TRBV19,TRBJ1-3,TGTGCCAGTAGTAGGGGGCACGCCTCTGGAAACACCATATATTTT,CASSRGHASGNTIYF
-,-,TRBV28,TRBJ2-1,TGTGCCAGCAGTACCCGGGACAAGTACTACAATGAGCAGTTCTTC,CASSTRDKYYNEQFF
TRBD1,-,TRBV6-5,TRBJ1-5,TGTGCCAGCAGTTATCAGGGGGCAGGTCAGCCCCAGCATTTT,CASSYQGAGQPQHF
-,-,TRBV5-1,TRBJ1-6,TGCGCCAGCAGCTTGGGAGGACGGGATAATTCACCCCTCCACTTT,CASSLGGRDNSPLHF
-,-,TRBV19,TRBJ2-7,TGTGCCAGTAGCAGGGAACACTCCTACGAGCAGTACTTC,CASSREHSYEQYF
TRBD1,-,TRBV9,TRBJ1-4,TGTGCCAGCAGCCCCGGGACAGGGTCGGGTGAAAAACTGTTTTTT,CASSPGTGSGEKLFF
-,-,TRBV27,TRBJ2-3,TGTGCCAGCAGTTCCCCGGAGGCCTTTGACGATACGCAGTATTTT,CASSSPEAFDDTQYF
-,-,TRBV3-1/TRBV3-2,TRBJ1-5,TGTGCCAGCAGCCAAGCAACCTGGTATGGTAGCAATCAGCCCCAGCATTTT,CASSQATWYGSNQPQHF
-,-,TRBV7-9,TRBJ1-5,TGTGCCAGAGAAGGTGAGAGTGTCAATCAGCCCCAGCATTTT,CAREGESVNQPQHF
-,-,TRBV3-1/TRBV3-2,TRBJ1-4,TGTGCCAGCAGCGCGCAACTAGGAGGGTTTAATGAAAAACTGTTTTTT,CASSAQLGGFNEKLFF
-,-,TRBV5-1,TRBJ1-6,TGCGCCAGCCGAGGTCAGGAAAATTCACCCCTCCACTTT,CASRGQENSPLHF
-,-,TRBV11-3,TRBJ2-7,TGTGCCAGCAGCTCTGGACCGAACTCGTACGAGCAGTACTTC,CASSSGPNSYEQYF
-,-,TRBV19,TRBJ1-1,TGTGCCAGTAGTCTTGGCCAGGGGAGGACTGAAGCTTTCTTT,CASSLGQGRTEAFF
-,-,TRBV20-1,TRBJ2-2,TGCAGTGCTAGTGGGACGGCCGCCGGGGAGCTGTTTTTT,CSASGTAAGELFF
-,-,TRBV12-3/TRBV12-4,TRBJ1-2,TGTGCCAGCAGTCTCACAGGGAACTATGGCTACACCTTC,CASSLTGNYGYTF
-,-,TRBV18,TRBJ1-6,TGTGCCAGCTCAGCTGCTTCGGCGGCTCCCCTCCACTTT,CASSAASAAPLHF
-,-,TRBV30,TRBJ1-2,TGTGCCTGGAGGGGGTTTCGTGGCTACACCTTC,CAWRGFRGYTF
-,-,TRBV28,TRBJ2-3,TGTGCCAGCACTCTCGGGGGCCGCTTCCCCTCCGACCCGGGCGGCACAGATACGCAGTATTTT,CASTLGGRFPSDPGGTDTQYF
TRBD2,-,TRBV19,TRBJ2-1,TGTGCCAGTAGTCGTTGGACTAGCTCCCTCAGGGCTGATGAGCAGTTCTTC,CASSRWTSSLRADEQFF
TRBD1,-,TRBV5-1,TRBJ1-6,TGCGCCAGCAGCCGCGGGACAGGCGGTTCACCCCTCCACTTT,CASSRGTGGSPLHF
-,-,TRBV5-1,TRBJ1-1,TGCGCCAGCAGGCCGTCCAGTTTGAACACTGAAGCTTTCTTT,CASRPSSLNTEAFF
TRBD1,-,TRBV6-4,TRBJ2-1,TGTGCCAGCAGTAAGACAGGGGGTAGCTCCTACAATGAGCAGTTCTTC,CASSKTGGSSYNEQFF
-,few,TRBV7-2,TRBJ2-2,TGTGCCAGCAGCTTTGGGAGGCCTGTCGGGGAGCTGTTTTTT,CASSFGRPVGELFF
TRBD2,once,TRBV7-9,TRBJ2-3,TGTGCCAGCAGCCTCGGACTAGCGGGAGTGACAGATACGCAGTATTTT,CASSLGLAGVTDTQYF
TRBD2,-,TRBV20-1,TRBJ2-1,TGCAGTGCAGCGGGGAGGAATGAGCAGTTCTTC,CSAAGRNEQFF
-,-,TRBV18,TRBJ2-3,TGTGCCAGCTCACCGTTTTTAGGAGGAGGCACAGATACGCAGTATTTT,CASSPFLGGGTDTQYF
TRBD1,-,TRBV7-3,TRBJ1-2,TGTGCCAGCAGCTTAACGGGTCAGGGGGGTCTTGGCTACACCTTC,CASSLTGQGGLGYTF
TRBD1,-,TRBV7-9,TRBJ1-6,TGTGCCAGCAGCCCTCCCAGGGGGCGACTTAGCTCCTATAATTCACCCCTCCACTTT,CASSPPRGRLSSYNSPLHF
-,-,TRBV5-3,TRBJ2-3,TGTGCCAGAAGCTTAGGCGGACTACTCGTCACAGATACGCAGTATTTT,CARSLGGLLVTDTQYF
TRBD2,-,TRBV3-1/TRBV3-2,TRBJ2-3,TGTGCCAGCAGCCAAGAGGTCAGCGGGAAGTCCACAGATACGCAGTATTTT,CASSQEVSGKSTDTQYF
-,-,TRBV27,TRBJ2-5,TGTGCCAGCAGTTTAGGTCTCGGGCTGCAGGAGACCCAGTACTTC,CASSLGLGLQETQYF
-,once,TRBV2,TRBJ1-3,TGTGCCAGCAGCCTGACAGGTGGAAACACCATATATTTT,CASSLTGGNTIYF
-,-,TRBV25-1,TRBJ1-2,TGTGCCAGCAGTGAATTGAACTTTGGCTACACCTTC,CASSELNFGYTF